These T cell receptor beta chains were read from a single sample in a study of human CD8 memory T cell subsets. After re-calling the 5' RACE reads, TCRdb lists one entry per CDR3 protein, DNA absent. The table lists several thousand distinct CDR3 sequences. Sequenced input: CD8+ T cells from PBMCs. These receptors came from a human donor in good health. CDR3s include the opening cysteine and the closing phenylalanine or tryptophan. The order of the fields is clone size, J gene, V gene, CDR3 protein. Part of the rows lack a size; the others show once, few, many or a class for expanded clones.

-,TRBJ2-7,TRBV2,CASSETTGGSSEQYF
-,TRBJ2-2,TRBV9,CASGTGHTGELFF
medium-sized,TRBJ1-2,TRBV12-3/TRBV12-4,CASSLGEGLRFDGYTF
-,TRBJ2-3,TRBV4-1,CASSELAGDTDTQYF
-,TRBJ2-3,TRBV4-2,CASSQALAKTRAYTQYF
medium-sized,TRBJ1-1,TRBV4-3,CASSLSHPRNYLTEAFF
-,TRBJ2-2,TRBV2,CASRLGHMNTELLFF
-,TRBJ2-7,TRBV9,CASSQSLGEQYF
-,TRBJ2-7,TRBV10-3,CAISESESLYEQYF
-,TRBJ2-7,TRBV20-1,CSASFGGRGHEQYF
-,TRBJ1-2,TRBV7-9,CASSPGAAGGYTF
-,TRBJ2-7,TRBV5-1,CASSFGRDTYEQYF
-,TRBJ2-3,TRBV20-1,CSALGLDGQYF
-,TRBJ2-1,TRBV7-8,CASSLGRELDEQFF
-,TRBJ2-7,TRBV28,CASSSRDSYEQYF
-,TRBJ2-1,TRBV4-3,CASSQDRGTAAYNEQFF
-,TRBJ2-7,TRBV14,CASSLTRAKAYEQYF
-,TRBJ2-1,TRBV10-3,CAISESPSGGVGEQFF
medium-sized,TRBJ1-1,TRBV27,CASSPTGGGNTEAFF
-,TRBJ2-1,TRBV7-9,CASLPVTGENEQFF
medium-sized,TRBJ2-1,TRBV29-1,CSVEGEFGSYNEQFF
-,TRBJ1-2,TRBV20-1,CSARDRAFGYTF
medium-sized,TRBJ2-1,TRBV19,CASSIAGDAGVEQFF
-,TRBJ2-2,TRBV4-1,CASSPYRTNTGELFF
medium-sized,TRBJ1-2,TRBV5-1,CASSLSGRGYGYTF
hyperexpanded,TRBJ2-5,TRBV12-3/TRBV12-4,CASSLPEGETQYF